What follows are 15 T cell receptor beta chains derived from one specimen sequenced in a study of regulatory T cells in long-lasting Graves disease. In building TCR beta libraries, iRepertoire HTBI primers were used together with Arm-PCR of CDR3 regions. TCRdb reanalysed the multiplex PCR reads using MiXCR and keeps one entry per CDR3 protein. The repertoire holds about 660,000 distinct CDR3 sequences, with approximately 29% as singletons. Time point here: persistent/refractory GD, antithyroid drugs over 5 years with positive TRAb. Extracted RNA from PBMCs served as the source of the TCR library. The starting material was peripheral blood mononuclear cells (PBMCs), obtained when the disease was refractory, from a patient treated with antithyroid drugs. These receptor sequences come from a female donor with Graves disease.

This chain joins TRBV20-1 and TRBJ1-1; D is unresolved. Germline CDR1 and CDR2: DFQATT and SNEGSKA (reference sequence). The V and J ends lost 1 base and 0 bases respectively, with 12 bases between them. The CDR3 covers 15 residues. Here the CDR3 reads CSARGVRGVNTEAFF. The CDR3 nucleotides read TGCAGTGCTAGAGGGGTCCGGGGAGTGAACACTGAAGCTTTCTTT.

With regard to this clonotype: A read error may account for a junction end that differs from germline. The chain uses TRBV11-2 and TRBJ2-7; D ambiguous. This CDR3 spans 14 amino acids. Germline V CDR1 and CDR2: SGHAT, FQNNGV. The CDR3 loop is CASSLTGPSYEQHF. The CDR3 nucleotides read TGTGCCAGCAGCTTAACGGGTCCCTCCTACGAGCAGCACTTC.

This clonotype has a handful of counts. The chain carries TRBV20-1 and TRBJ2-7; the D call may be TRBD1 or TRBD2 (5 bases each). Germline CDR1 DFQATT, CDR2 SNEGSKA (reference sequence). The CDR3 is 13 amino acids. V lost 4 bases and J lost 2, with 12 bases in between. CDR3 coding DNA: TGCAGTGCTACCGGGACCTTAGCCTACGAGCAGTACTTC. This gives the protein CSATGTLAYEQYF.

There are many counts of this clonotype. The chain links TRBV6-5 to TRBJ1-5; D remains unclear. There are 14 residues in the CDR3. From germline, CDR1 is MNHEY and CDR2 SVGAGI. Trimming removed 3 bases from V and 4 bases from J, with 10 bases in between. The CDR3 sequence: CASSYTAANQPQHF. CDR3 coding DNA: TGTGCCAGCAGTTATACAGCTGCAAATCAGCCCCAGCATTTT.

At least ten counts were recorded for this clonotype. V gene TRBV7-2 combines with J gene TRBJ2-7; D not resolved. The ends were cut back, 0 bases at V and 0 bases at J, with 3 bases in the middle. CDR1 is SGHTA, CDR2 FQGNSA, per germline. The CDR3 spans 13 residues. The DNA for the CDR3 is TGTGCCAGCAGCTTAGCTACCTCCTACGAGCAGTACTTC. It encodes CASSLATSYEQYF.

Only a few counts were recorded for this clonotype. The chain carries TRBV20-1 and TRBJ2-7; possibly TRBD1 or TRBD2 for D (6 bases each). The CDR3 totals 14 residues. V was clipped by 6 bases and J by 9 bases, with 24 bases between them. Per germline, CDR1 DFQATT and CDR2 SNEGSKA (reference sequence). In nucleotides, the CDR3 is TGCAGTGCCCAATTATTAGGAGGGGGTTATCGGCAGTACTTC. This encodes CSAQLLGGGYRQYF.

CDR3 DNA sequence: TGTGCCAGCAGCCCTACATCGACGTGGGAGGGAGGGGAGCTGTTTTTT. It yields the protein CASSPTSTWEGGELFF. The chain carries TRBV3-1 and TRBJ2-2, with 7 bases identical to TRBD2. The CDR3 has 16 residues. After removal of 4 bases from V and 8 bases from J, the junction contained 13 bases not matched to a gene. Germline CDR1 reads LGHDT; CDR2 reads YNNKEL (reference sequence).

The chain combines TRBV5-1 with TRBJ1-1; 7 positions match TRBD1. This CDR3 has 16 amino acids. Germline lookup yields CDR1 SGHRS and CDR2 YFSETQ. Trimming at V came to 1 base and at J to 2 bases, leaving 8 bases not matched to a gene. CDR3 residues: CASSLWSGQTNTEAFF. CDR3 nucleotide sequence: TGCGCCAGCAGCTTGTGGTCGGGACAGACTAACACTGAAGCTTTCTTT.

Remarks on this clonotype: No conserved phenylalanine or tryptophan is present at the end of the CDR3, so a read error is the likely explanation. This chain uses TRBV20-1 with TRBJ1-4; 8 bases line up with TRBD1. Trimming removed 1 base from V and 8 bases from J; junction bases left unmatched: 3. This CDR3 comprises 13 residues. Germline CDR1 reads DFQATT; CDR2 reads SNEGSKA (reference sequence). The CDR3 loop reads CSARVRDREKLFL. In DNA, the CDR3 is TGCAGTGCTAGAGTCCGGGACAGGGAAAAACTGTTTCTT.

This clonotype has ten or more counts. The V and J genes are TRBV6-1 and TRBJ1-5, with D maybe TRBD1 (5 bases). Trimming stripped 4 bases from V and 5 bases from J, with 27 bases between. This CDR3 has 19 residues. Germline V CDR1 and CDR2: MNHNS, SASEGT. The CDR3, as DNA: TGTGCCAGCAGTGCTACCGCTGGGGGGGGATTAGGTTCGGATCAGCCCCAGCATTTT. Protein: CASSATAGGGLGSDQPQHF.

This chain links TRBV7-9 with TRBJ1-6; weak D call: TRBD1 (6 bases). V gave up 6 bases and J gave up 14 bases, with 14 bases separating them. The CDR3 loop spans 12 amino acids. The germline V gene encodes CDR1 SEHNR and CDR2 FQNEAQ (reference sequence). CDR3 in DNA: TGTGCCAGCAGAAGAACAGGGCGAGCCCTCCACTTT. This codes for CASRRTGRALHF.

This clonotype occurred a few times. The chain has TRBV20-1 and TRBJ1-5, with D possibly matching TRBD1 (6 bases). Germline assignment: CDR1 DFQATT and CDR2 SNEGSKA (reference sequence). The CDR3 consists of 15 residues. V lost 6 bases and J lost 5, with 20 bases in between. CDR3 nucleotide sequence: TGCAGTGCCCAGCCCGGGGGCAGAATGTATCAGCCCCAGCATTTT. Its protein is CSAQPGGRMYQPQHF.

The V and J genes are TRBV5-1 and TRBJ2-2; D remains unclear. From germline, CDR1 is SGHRS and CDR2 YFSETQ. The CDR3 is 14 amino acids. V was clipped by 2 bases and J by 3 bases, with 8 bases between them. The CDR3 reads CASSFNSDTGELFF. The CDR3 nucleotides are TGCGCCAGCAGCTTTAACTCGGACACCGGGGAGCTGTTTTTT.

The chain is built from TRBV20-1 and TRBJ2-7; the match to TRBD2 covers 16 bases. Germline CDR1 DFQATT, CDR2 SNEGSKA (reference sequence). J gave up 7 bases and V 5 bases, and 8 bases lay outside the gene matches. The CDR3 has 15 amino acids. The CDR3 DNA sequence: TGCAGTGCTGAGTCGGGACTAGCGGGAGGGGGGGAGCAGTACTTC. Amino acids: CSAESGLAGGGEQYF.

With regard to this clonotype: This may stem from a read error, because a much larger clone lies one nucleotide away. This chain links TRBV29-1 with TRBJ2-5; D is undetermined. CDR1 is SQVTM, CDR2 ANQGSEA, per germline. The CDR3 runs to 13 residues. V gave up 0 bases and J gave up 5 bases, with 10 bases separating them. The CDR3 spells CSVEEAPGETQYF. The CDR3 coding sequence is TGCAGCGTTGAAGAGGCACCCGGTGAGACCCAGTACTTC.